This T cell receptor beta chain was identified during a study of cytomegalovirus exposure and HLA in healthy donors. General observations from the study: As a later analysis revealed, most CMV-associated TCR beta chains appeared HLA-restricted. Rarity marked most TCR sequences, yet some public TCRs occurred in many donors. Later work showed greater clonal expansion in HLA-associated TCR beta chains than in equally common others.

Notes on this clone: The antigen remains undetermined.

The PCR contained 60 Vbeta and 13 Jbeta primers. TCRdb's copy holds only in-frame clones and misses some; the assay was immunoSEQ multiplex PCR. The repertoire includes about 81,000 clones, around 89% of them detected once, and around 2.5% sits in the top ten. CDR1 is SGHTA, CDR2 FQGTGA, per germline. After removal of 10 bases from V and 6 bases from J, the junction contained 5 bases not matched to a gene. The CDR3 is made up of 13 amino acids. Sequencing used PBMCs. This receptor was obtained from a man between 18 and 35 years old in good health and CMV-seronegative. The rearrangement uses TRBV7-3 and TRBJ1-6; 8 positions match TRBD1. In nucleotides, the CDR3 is TGTGCCACACGGACAGGGAGTAATTCACCCCTCCACTTT. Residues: CATRTGSNSPLHF.